These 10 T cell receptor beta chains came from one sample sequenced in a study of blood T cells in healthy people across ages. Primers used in a second PCR of roughly 6 to 12 cycles were a sample-barcoded 5' primer and a J-beta primer mix. TCRdb itself ran the 5' RACE reads through MiXCR, one entry per CDR3 protein. The sample contains under 1,100,000 distinct CDR3 sequences, under 30% of which appear only once. A further study also used this sample, focusing on T cells of mothers and their children.

Sequences were obtained from blood. These TCRs come from a girl aged 2 to 9 in good health.

This clonotype was counted a few times. The V gene is TRBV6-5, the J gene TRBJ2-5, with TRBD2 matching 8 bases. Matching the DNA end better, TRBJ2-1 makes the J call doubtful. CDR3 length equals 17 residues. The V gene's germline CDR1 is MNHEY and CDR2 SVGAGI. CDR3 nucleotides: TGTGCCAGCAGTTACGCGACGGGAGGGCCACCACTCAATGAGCAGTTCTTC. This translates into CASSYATGGPPLNEQFF.

V is TRBV21-1 and J is TRBJ2-5; TRBD1, the table's D call, was not compared with the DNA. The last part of the DNA fits TRBJ2-7 better; the J call may be wrong. TRBV21-1 is given as a pseudogene. This CDR3 is 13 amino acids long. This chain's CDR3 is CARWRDRDHEQYF. DNA of the CDR3: TGTGCCAGATGGCGGGACCGGGACCACGAGCAGTACTTC.

This clonotype occurred a few times. This rearrangement joins TRBV10-2 to TRBJ2-5, with D tentatively TRBD2 (5 bases). Germline V CDR1 and CDR2: WSHSY, SAAADI. V was clipped by 6 bases and J by 3 bases, with 14 bases between them. CDR3 length: 14 amino acids. CDR3 protein: CASRSRGKKETQYF. The CDR3 bases are TGCGCCAGCAGGAGCCGGGGTAAAAAAGAGACCCAGTACTTC.

The genes are TRBV7-9 and TRBJ1-2, with TRBD1 as a possible D gene (5 bases). Trimming stripped 2 bases from V and 7 bases from J, with 11 bases between. Looked up from germline, CDR1 is SEHNR and CDR2 is FQNEAQ (reference sequence). The CDR3 length is 13 residues. DNA for the CDR3: TGTGCCAGCAGCTTAAAGGGGATGGGTGGCTACACCTTC. Protein product: CASSLKGMGGYTF.

The chain carries TRBV12-3 or TRBV12-4 and TRBJ1-1, with D unclear. V lost 5 bases, J lost 6 bases, and 10 bases lay in between. This CDR3 comprises 12 residues. This chain's CDR3 is CASSLPSPEAFF. The CDR3 DNA follows: TGTGCCAGCAGTCTCCCGTCCCCTGAAGCTTTCTTT.

CDR3 coding DNA: TGCGCCAGCAGCTATCGGGGGGATATGAACAATGAGCAGTTCTTC. Its protein product is CASSYRGDMNNEQFF. The chain is built from TRBV5-1 and TRBJ2-1; TRBD2 matches 7 bases. Germline-derived CDR1 and CDR2 are SGHRS and YFSETQ. Trimming at V came to 3 bases and at J to 5 bases, leaving 8 bases not matched to a gene. This CDR3 has 15 amino acids.

The CDR3 region has the DNA TGTGCCAGCAGTTCACTAGGGGAAGTAGATACGCAGTATTTT. The encoded protein is CASSSLGEVDTQYF. This rearrangement joins TRBV7-2 to TRBJ2-3, with D perhaps matching TRBD1 or TRBD2 (5 bases each). The CDR3 totals 14 residues. Germline-derived CDR1 and CDR2 are SGHTA and FQGNSA. The V gene lost 6 bases and the J gene lost 5 bases, with 15 bases spanning the gap.

The V gene is TRBV3-1, the J gene TRBJ2-1; no firm D call. Trimming removed 0 bases at V and 4 bases at J, with 10 bases between. The germline CDR1 and CDR2 sequences are LGHDT and YNNKEL (reference sequence). The CDR3 is 15 residues long. The CDR3 DNA reads TGTGCCAGCAGCCAAGATGCAGTTCGATACAATGAGCAGTTCTTC. The encoded protein is CASSQDAVRYNEQFF.

The rearrangement uses TRBV28 and TRBJ2-7; 15 positions match TRBD2. Germline CDR1 reads MDHEN; CDR2 reads SYDVKM. The CDR3 is 17 amino acids. V lost 5 bases, J lost 2 bases, and 7 bases stayed unmatched. The CDR3 coding sequence is TGTGCCAGCAGTCCGGGACTAGCGGGAGGATCAACCTACGAGCAGTACTTC. Translation gives CASSPGLAGGSTYEQYF.

The rearrangement joins TRBV11-2 to TRBJ2-5, with D perhaps TRBD2 (5 bases). The end of the DNA fits TRBJ2-1 better, so the J call may be wrong. The CDR3 has 15 amino acids. Germline V CDR1 and CDR2: SGHAT, FQNNGV. The CDR3 coding sequence is TGTGCCAGCAGCCCGCACGCGGGCCCCATTGATGAGCAGTTCTTC. Encoded protein: CASSPHAGPIDEQFF.